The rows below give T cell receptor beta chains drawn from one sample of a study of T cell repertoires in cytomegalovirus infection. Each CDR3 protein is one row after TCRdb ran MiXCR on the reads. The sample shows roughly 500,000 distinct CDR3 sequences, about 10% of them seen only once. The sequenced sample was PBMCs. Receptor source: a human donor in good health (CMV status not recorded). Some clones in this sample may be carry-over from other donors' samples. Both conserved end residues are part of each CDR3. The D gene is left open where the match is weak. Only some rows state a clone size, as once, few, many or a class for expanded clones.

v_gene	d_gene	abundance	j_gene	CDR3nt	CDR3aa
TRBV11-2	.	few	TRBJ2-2	TGTGCCAGCAGCTTAGATCGCCGGCAGGGAGTGACCGGGGAGCTGTTTTTT	CASSLDRRQGVTGELFF
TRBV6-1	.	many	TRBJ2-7	TGTGCCAGCAGTGAAGGGGTCAGGTTTGCCTACGAGCAGTACTTC	CASSEGVRFAYEQYF
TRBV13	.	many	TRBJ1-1	TGTGCCAGCAGCCTAAGGACAGCCTGGAACACTGAAGCTTTCTTT	CASSLRTAWNTEAFF
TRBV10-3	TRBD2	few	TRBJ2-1	TGTGCCATCAGTGAGTCGAATGTCGGGGGGGCCGATGAGCAGTTCTTC	CAISESNVGGADEQFF
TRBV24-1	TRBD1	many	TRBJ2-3	TGTGCCACCAGTGATTCGGGACAGGGGATAGATACGCAGTATTTT	CATSDSGQGIDTQYF
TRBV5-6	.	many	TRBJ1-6	TGTGCCAGCAGCTTGGATGAGGTCGGAAGCTCCTATAATTCACCCCTCCACTTT	CASSLDEVGSSYNSPLHF
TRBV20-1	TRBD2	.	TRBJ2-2	TGCAGTGCGCTTCTAGCGGGGACGAACACCGGGGAGCTGTTTTTT	CSALLAGTNTGELFF
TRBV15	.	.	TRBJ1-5	TGTGCCACCAGCAGAGACGATAGCAATCAGCCCCAGCATTTT	CATSRDDSNQPQHF
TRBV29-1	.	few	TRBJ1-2	TGCAGCGTTGGAGGGTTCACTAACTATGGCTACACCTTC	CSVGGFTNYGYTF
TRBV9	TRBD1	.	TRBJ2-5	TGTGCCAGCAGCGTTTCCGGGACAGCTAAAGTGACCCAGTACTTC	CASSVSGTAKVTQYF
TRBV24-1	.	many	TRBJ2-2	TGTGCCACCACTGCGGCGAACACCGGGGAGCTGTTTTTT	CATTAANTGELFF
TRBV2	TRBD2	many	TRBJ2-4	TGTGCCAGCATGGGGGGGACTTGGAAAAACATTCAGTACTTC	CASMGGTWKNIQYF
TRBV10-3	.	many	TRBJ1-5	TGTGCCATCAGTGAGTCGTTTGGCAGCAATCAGCCCCAGCATTTT	CAISESFGSNQPQHF
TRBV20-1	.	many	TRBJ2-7	TGCAGTGCTGGGTTGAAGCGAGAGCAGTACTTC	CSAGLKREQYF
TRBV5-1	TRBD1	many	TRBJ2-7	TGCGCCAGCAGCTTGGGGGACAGGGTCTACGAGCAGTACTTC	CASSLGDRVYEQYF
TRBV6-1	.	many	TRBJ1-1	TGTGCCTGCTCCCCCGAACACAACACTGAAGCTTTCTTT	CACSPEHNTEAFF
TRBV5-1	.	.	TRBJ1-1	TGCGCCAGCAGCTCCCCGGGGGGCCTGAACACTGAAGCTTTCTTT	CASSSPGGLNTEAFF
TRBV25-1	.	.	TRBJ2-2	TGTGCCACCAGATACACCGGGGAGCTGTTTTTT	CATRYTGELFF
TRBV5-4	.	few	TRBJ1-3	TGTGCCAGCAGCCCCGACATTGGAAACACCATATATTTT	CASSPDIGNTIYF
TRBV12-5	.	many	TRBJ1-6	TGTGCTAGTGCAAAGGATAATTCACCCCTCCACTTT	CASAKDNSPLHF
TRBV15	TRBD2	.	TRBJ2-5	TGTGCCACCAGCAGAGAGCGGGGGGGCCAAGAGACCCAGTACTTC	CATSRERGGQETQYF